The TCR beta chain under discussion was sequenced for a study of cytomegalovirus exposure and HLA in healthy donors. Use of 60 Vbeta and 13 Jbeta primers characterized the PCR. Assay used: immunoSEQ multiplex PCR; TCRdb lists only in-frame clones, some missing. The data show some 170,000 clones, roughly four fifths seen once. Germline V gives CDR1 SGHTA, CDR2 FQGNSA. Germline trimming cut 1 base from V and 6 bases from J; bases unmatched to any gene: 5. CDR3 size: 15 residues. This rearrangement joins TRBV7-2 to TRBJ1-1, with 10 bases fitting TRBD1. The sample was PBMCs. This clonotype was obtained from a woman under 30 in good health and CMV-seropositive. The CDR3 is CASSLVGTGVSEAFF. DNA for the CDR3: TGTGCCAGCAGCTTAGTTGGGACAGGGGTTTCTGAAGCTTTCTTT.